This TCR beta chain was obtained from a study of response to subunit inactivated influenza vaccine. Whole-study results and caveats: Each seasonal influenza vaccination, the authors suggested, recruits few new T cells.

Each CDR3 protein is one row after TCRdb ran MiXCR on the RT-PCR reads. The sample yields around 710,000 distinct CDR3 sequences, approximately 13% seen once. The germline V gene encodes CDR1 SGHNT and CDR2 YYREEE (reference sequence). The ends lost 4 bases at V and 4 bases at J; junction bases unmatched: 10. The length of the CDR3 is 15 residues. As concerns this clonotype: Its antigen is unidentified.

This sequence originates from a man aged 45-65 years who received an inactivated influenza vaccine. Sequences were derived from PBMCs from blood, sampled 14 to 15 days before vaccination. The chain recombines TRBV5-4 with TRBJ2-5; 7 bases line up with TRBD1. The CDR3 sequence: CASSRDREYRETQYF. CDR3 DNA: TGTGCCAGCAGCCGCGACAGGGAATATCGAGAGACCCAGTACTTC.